These T cell receptor beta chains were read from a single sample in a study of CD8 T cells in Susac syndrome. TCRdb ran MiXCR on the immunoSEQ multiplex PCR reads and lists one entry per CDR3 protein. The data hold 150,000 to 200,000 distinct CDR3 sequences, with approximately 93% observed a single time. Sequencing was done on a sample of CD4+ T cells from PBMCs. Source of these receptors: a human donor with multiple sclerosis. The CDR3 runs from the conserved cysteine through the conserved F or W. D genes are given only for firm matches. Clone size appears in some rows only: once, few, many, or a class for an expanded clone.

abundance	d_gene	j_gene	v_gene	CDR3nt	CDR3aa
-	TRBD1	TRBJ1-4	TRBV5-1	TGCGCCAGCAGCACCCAGACAGGGGGGTCTAATGAAAAACTGTTTTTT	CASSTQTGGSNEKLFF
-	TRBD1	TRBJ1-2	TRBV7-9	TGTGCCAGCACCGACCTCGACAGGGAAGGCTACACCTTC	CASTDLDREGYTF
-	TRBD1	TRBJ2-7	TRBV6-5	TGTGCCAGCAGTATTACGACAGGGACAGACGAGCAGTACTTC	CASSITTGTDEQYF
-	TRBD1	TRBJ1-2	TRBV12-3/TRBV12-4	TGTGCCAGCAGTAGGACAGGATCTGGTGGCTACACCTTC	CASSRTGSGGYTF
-	-	TRBJ1-3	TRBV2	TGTGCCAGCAGTGGGGACGGAGGATCTGGAAACACCATATATTTT	CASSGDGGSGNTIYF
-	-	TRBJ2-3	TRBV24-1	TGTGCCACCAGTGAGCTGGGAGATACGCAGTATTTT	CATSELGDTQYF
-	-	TRBJ2-5	TRBV9	TGTGCCAGCAGCACCTCTTCCATGCTGAAGACCCAGTACTTC	CASSTSSMLKTQYF
-	-	TRBJ1-1	TRBV3-1	TGTGCCAGCACCACATCGTCAGGGAACACTGAAGCTTTCTTT	CASTTSSGNTEAFF
-	-	TRBJ1-2	TRBV9	TGTGCCAGCAGCGTAGATAGGCAGGCCGAGGTCACCTTC	CASSVDRQAEVTF
-	-	TRBJ2-7	TRBV5-1	TGCGCCAGCAGCCCCGACTGGAACTACGAGCAGTACTTC	CASSPDWNYEQYF
-	-	TRBJ1-2	TRBV20-1	TGCAGTTGCCTGCCCGGGACGGGTTATGGCTACACCTTC	CSCLPGTGYGYTF
-	-	TRBJ2-5	TRBV25-1	TGTGCCAGCAGTAGTCCGGGAGCTACCGGGAGTACCCAGTACTTC	CASSSPGATGSTQYF
-	-	TRBJ2-1	TRBV7-9	TGTGCCAGCAGCTTATCGCTGGATGAGCAGTTCTTC	CASSLSLDEQFF
-	TRBD1	TRBJ1-2	TRBV29-1	TGCAGCGTTTCGGACAGGAATGGCTACACCTTC	CSVSDRNGYTF
-	TRBD1	TRBJ2-7	TRBV29-1	TGCAGCGTGTCGGACAGGGCCGGGTACGAGCAGTACTTC	CSVSDRAGYEQYF
-	-	TRBJ1-5	TRBV4-1	TGCGCCAGCAGCCAAGACCGTCGGCAGCCCCAGCATTTT	CASSQDRRQPQHF
once	-	TRBJ1-1	TRBV7-2	TGTGCCAGCAGCTTAGTGTTTATGAACACTGAAGCTTTCTTT	CASSLVFMNTEAFF
-	-	TRBJ2-3	TRBV11-2	TGTGCCAGCAGCTTAAGCTCTACTCCTTCCACAGATACGCAGTATTTT	CASSLSSTPSTDTQYF
-	-	TRBJ2-6	TRBV10-3	TGTGCCATCAGTGAAGGCTCTGGGGCCAACGTCCTGACTTTC	CAISEGSGANVLTF
-	-	TRBJ2-7	TRBV2	TGTGCCAGCAAGAGAGGACCTTACGAGCAGTACTTC	CASKRGPYEQYF
-	-	TRBJ1-2	TRBV5-4	TGTGCCAGCAGCTTGGAGTCAGGACTCTATGGCTACACCTTC	CASSLESGLYGYTF
-	TRBD1	TRBJ1-2	TRBV12-3/TRBV12-4	TGTGCCAGCAGTTGGGACAGGGCTGGGGCTAACTATGGCTACACCTTC	CASSWDRAGANYGYTF
-	-	TRBJ1-5	TRBV7-9	TGTGCCAGCAGCATGACAGGCAATCAGCCCCAGCATTTT	CASSMTGNQPQHF
-	-	TRBJ2-5	TRBV5-4	TGTGCCAGCAGTCCCTTTAGCGGATTACAAGAGACCCAGTACTTC	CASSPFSGLQETQYF
-	-	TRBJ2-2	TRBV5-1	TGTGCCAGCAGCTTGGGTGGCGCGAACACCGGGGAGCTGTTTTTT	CASSLGGANTGELFF
-	-	TRBJ2-4	TRBV6-2/TRBV6-3	TGTGCCAGCAGTTACCGCCATCTAATGGCGAACATTCAGTACTTC	CASSYRHLMANIQYF
-	TRBD2	TRBJ2-7	TRBV20-1	TGCAGTGCTAGGGGGACTAGCGGACTCTCCTACGAGCAGTACTTC	CSARGTSGLSYEQYF
-	-	TRBJ1-1	TRBV7-9	TGTGCCAGCAGCTTAGGTAGCGGGACCATCTTGAACACTGAAGCTTTCTTT	CASSLGSGTILNTEAFF
-	TRBD1	TRBJ1-1	TRBV30	TGTGCCTGGAGTGTATCTGGACAGGCTTACACTGAAGCTTTCTTT	CAWSVSGQAYTEAFF
once	TRBD2	TRBJ2-7	TRBV11-2	TGTGCCAGCAGCTCCCCCGGTGTAGCGGGAGGCTACGAGCAGTACTTC	CASSSPGVAGGYEQYF
once	-	TRBJ1-2	TRBV20-1	TGCAGTGCTAGAGATCTGGGGCGCAGGGACGGCTACACCTTC	CSARDLGRRDGYTF
-	TRBD1	TRBJ2-3	TRBV12-3/TRBV12-4	TGTGCCAGCAGCCGGGACAGGGGGCAGGCAGATACGCAGTATTTT	CASSRDRGQADTQYF
-	-	TRBJ2-4	TRBV3-1	TGTGCCAGCAGCCAAGCGGGAGAGACCAAAAACATTCAGTACTTC	CASSQAGETKNIQYF
-	TRBD2	TRBJ2-3	TRBV28	TGTGCCAGCTCCTCGGGGGGGAGGACAGATACGCAGTATTTT	CASSSGGRTDTQYF
-	-	TRBJ2-1	TRBV20-1	TGCAGTGCTCAACCCCGATACAGACGCTCCTACAATGAGCAGTTCTTC	CSAQPRYRRSYNEQFF
-	-	TRBJ1-3	TRBV7-9	TGTGCCAGCAGCGCGTCTATAGGAAACACCATATATTTT	CASSASIGNTIYF
-	-	TRBJ1-2	TRBV6-1	TGTGCCAGCAGTGAAGCTTTCGCCAGGGACCATGGCTACACCTTC	CASSEAFARDHGYTF
-	-	TRBJ2-2	TRBV6-5	TGTGCCAGCAGTTACCGCCCCGGATGGGACGCGAACACCGGGGAGCTGTTTTTT	CASSYRPGWDANTGELFF
-	TRBD1	TRBJ1-4	TRBV7-9	TGTGCCAGCAGCCCCGGGACAGGGACCAGAAAACTGTTTTTT	CASSPGTGTRKLFF
-	-	TRBJ1-1	TRBV10-3	TGTGCCATCAGTGAGTCCGACATACGGGGTGGGGACACTGAAGCTTTCTTT	CAISESDIRGGDTEAFF
-	TRBD2	TRBJ2-5	TRBV30	TGTGCCTGGTCGTCGCGGACTAGCGGAAATAGAGAGACCCAGTACTTC	CAWSSRTSGNRETQYF
-	-	TRBJ2-6	TRBV29-1	TGCAGCGTTGAACGGACGCCTGGGGCCAACGTCCTGACTTTC	CSVERTPGANVLTF
-	-	TRBJ1-4	TRBV7-2	TGTGCCAGCAGCCCCCGAGGTTTCGGTAATGAAAAACTGTTTTTT	CASSPRGFGNEKLFF
-	-	TRBJ2-1	TRBV3-1	TGTGCCAGCAGCCCGTGGGGGGCATTATCTGGAAATGAGCAGTTCTTC	CASSPWGALSGNEQFF
-	-	TRBJ1-4	TRBV4-1	TGCGCCAGCAGCCGGGAGGCGACGGGGGAAAAACTGTTTTTT	CASSREATGEKLFF
-	TRBD2	TRBJ2-2	TRBV11-3	TGTGCCAGCAGCTTAGAAGGACTAGCGGGATACAACACCGGGGAGCTGTTTTTT	CASSLEGLAGYNTGELFF
once	-	TRBJ2-2	TRBV7-3	TGTGCCAGCAGCCCCGATCCCAGGGAAGGCGGGGAGCTGTTTTTT	CASSPDPREGGELFF
-	TRBD1	TRBJ2-2	TRBV6-2/TRBV6-3	TGTGCCAGCAGTTACCTGGACAGGGCCGGGGAGCTGTTTTTT	CASSYLDRAGELFF
-	-	TRBJ1-3	TRBV6-5	TGTGCCAGGAGCAAGACGGGATCGGGAAACACCATATATTTT	CARSKTGSGNTIYF
once	-	TRBJ2-7	TRBV7-2	TGTGCCAGCAGCCCCCGACAAAAAGCCTACGAGCAGTACTTC	CASSPRQKAYEQYF